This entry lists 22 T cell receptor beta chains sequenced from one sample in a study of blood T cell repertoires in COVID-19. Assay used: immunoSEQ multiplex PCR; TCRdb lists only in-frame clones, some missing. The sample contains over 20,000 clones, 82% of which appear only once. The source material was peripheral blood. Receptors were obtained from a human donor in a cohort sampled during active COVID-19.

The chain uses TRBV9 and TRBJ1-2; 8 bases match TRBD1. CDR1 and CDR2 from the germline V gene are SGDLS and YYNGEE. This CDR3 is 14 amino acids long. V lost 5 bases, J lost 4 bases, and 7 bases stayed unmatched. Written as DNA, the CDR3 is TGTGCCAGCAGAAACAGGGGGAGCTTCTATGGCTACACCTTC. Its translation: CASRNRGSFYGYTF.

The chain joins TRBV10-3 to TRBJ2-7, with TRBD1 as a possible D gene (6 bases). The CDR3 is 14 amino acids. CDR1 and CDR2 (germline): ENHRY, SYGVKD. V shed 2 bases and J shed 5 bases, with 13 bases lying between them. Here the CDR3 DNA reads TGTGCCATCAGTGAGAATACAGGGTACCACGAGCAGTACTTC. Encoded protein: CAISENTGYHEQYF.

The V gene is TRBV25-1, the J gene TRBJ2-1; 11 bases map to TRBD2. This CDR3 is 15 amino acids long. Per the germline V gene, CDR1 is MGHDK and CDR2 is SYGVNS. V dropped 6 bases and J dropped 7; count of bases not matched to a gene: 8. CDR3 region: CASSHTSGSGNEQFF. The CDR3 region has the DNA TGTGCCAGCAGCCACACTAGCGGGAGTGGTAATGAGCAGTTCTTC.

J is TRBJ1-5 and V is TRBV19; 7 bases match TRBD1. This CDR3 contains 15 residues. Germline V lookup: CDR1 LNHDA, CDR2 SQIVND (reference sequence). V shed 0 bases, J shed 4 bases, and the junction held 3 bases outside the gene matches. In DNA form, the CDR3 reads TGTGCCAGTAGTATAGATAACAGGGGAAATCAGCCCCAGCATTTT. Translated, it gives CASSIDNRGNQPQHF.

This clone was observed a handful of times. CDR3 amino acids: CAGEGRADTQYF. Written as DNA, the CDR3 is TGTGCCGGGGAAGGGAGGGCAGATACGCAGTATTTT. This chain uses TRBV12-3 or TRBV12-4 with TRBJ2-3; 7 nucleotides align to TRBD2. The CDR3 covers 12 residues. V lost 11 bases, J lost 4 bases, and 6 bases stayed unmatched.

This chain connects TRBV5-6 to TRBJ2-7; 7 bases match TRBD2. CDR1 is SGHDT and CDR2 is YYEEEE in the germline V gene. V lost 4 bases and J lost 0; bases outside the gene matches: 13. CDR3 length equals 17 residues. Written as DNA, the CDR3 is TGTGCCAGCAGCCATCCCTCCAGCGGGGTTAGCTCCTACGAGCAGTACTTC. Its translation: CASSHPSSGVSSYEQYF.

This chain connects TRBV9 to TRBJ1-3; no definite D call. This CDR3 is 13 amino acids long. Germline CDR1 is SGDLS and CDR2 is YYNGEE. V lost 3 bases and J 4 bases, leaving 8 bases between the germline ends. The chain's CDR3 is CASSALSGNTIYF. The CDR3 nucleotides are TGTGCCAGCAGCGCCCTAAGCGGAAACACCATATATTTT.

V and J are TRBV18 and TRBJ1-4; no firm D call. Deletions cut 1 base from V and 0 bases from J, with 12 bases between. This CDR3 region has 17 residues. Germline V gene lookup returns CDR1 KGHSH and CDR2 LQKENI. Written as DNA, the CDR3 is TGTGCCAGCTCACCACGACAACCCAGTGCAACTAATGAAAAACTGTTTTTT. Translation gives CASSPRQPSATNEKLFF. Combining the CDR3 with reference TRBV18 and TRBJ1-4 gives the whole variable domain NAGVMQNPRHLVRRRGQEARLRCSPMKGHSHVYWYRQLPEEGLKFMVYLQKENIIDESGMPKERFSAEFPKEGPSILRIQQVVRGDSAAYFCASSPRQPSATNEKLFFGSGTQLSVL.

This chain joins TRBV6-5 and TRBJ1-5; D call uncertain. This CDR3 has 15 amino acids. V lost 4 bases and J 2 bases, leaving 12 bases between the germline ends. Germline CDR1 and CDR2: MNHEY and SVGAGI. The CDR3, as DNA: TGTGCCAGCAGTTCTACAAACTATGGCAATCAGCCCCAGCATTTT. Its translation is CASSSTNYGNQPQHF.

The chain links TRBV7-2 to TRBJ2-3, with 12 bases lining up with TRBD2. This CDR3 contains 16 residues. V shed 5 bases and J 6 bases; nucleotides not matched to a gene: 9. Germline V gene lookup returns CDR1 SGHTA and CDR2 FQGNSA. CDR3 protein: CASSPPASGRADTQYF. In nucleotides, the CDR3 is TGTGCCAGCAGCCCCCCGGCTAGCGGGAGGGCCGATACGCAGTATTTT.

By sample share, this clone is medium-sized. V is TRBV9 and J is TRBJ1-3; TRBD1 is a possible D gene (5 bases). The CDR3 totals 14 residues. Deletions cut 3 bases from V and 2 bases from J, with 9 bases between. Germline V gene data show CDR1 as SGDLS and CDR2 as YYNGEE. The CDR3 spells CASSAQGAGNTIYF. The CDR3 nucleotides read TGTGCCAGCAGCGCGCAGGGCGCTGGAAACACCATATATTTT.

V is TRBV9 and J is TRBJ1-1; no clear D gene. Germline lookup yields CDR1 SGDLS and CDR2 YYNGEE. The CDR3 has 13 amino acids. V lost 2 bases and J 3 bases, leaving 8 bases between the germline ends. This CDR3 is CASSVGPDTEAFF. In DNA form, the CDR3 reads TGTGCCAGCAGCGTTGGCCCCGACACTGAAGCTTTCTTT.

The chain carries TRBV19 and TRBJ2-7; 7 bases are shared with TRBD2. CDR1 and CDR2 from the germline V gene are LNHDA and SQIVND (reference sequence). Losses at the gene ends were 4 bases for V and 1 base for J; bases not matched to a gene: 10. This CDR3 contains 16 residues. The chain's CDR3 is CASSKVGGLTSYEQYF. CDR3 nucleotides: TGTGCCAGTAGTAAGGTGGGAGGGCTGACGTCCTACGAGCAGTACTTC.

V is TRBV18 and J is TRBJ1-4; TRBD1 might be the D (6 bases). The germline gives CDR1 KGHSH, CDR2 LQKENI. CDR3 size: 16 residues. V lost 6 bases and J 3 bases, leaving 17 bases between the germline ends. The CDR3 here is CASSALGGGPNEKLFF. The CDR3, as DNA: TGTGCCAGCTCTGCCCTAGGCGGGGGGCCTAATGAAAAACTGTTTTTT. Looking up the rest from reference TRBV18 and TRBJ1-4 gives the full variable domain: NAGVMQNPRHLVRRRGQEARLRCSPMKGHSHVYWYRQLPEEGLKFMVYLQKENIIDESGMPKERFSAEFPKEGPSILRIQQVVRGDSAAYFCASSALGGGPNEKLFFGSGTQLSVL.

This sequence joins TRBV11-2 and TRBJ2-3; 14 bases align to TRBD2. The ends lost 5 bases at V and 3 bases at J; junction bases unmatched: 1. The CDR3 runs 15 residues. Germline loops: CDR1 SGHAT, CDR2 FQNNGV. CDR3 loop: CASSRTSGGTDTQYF. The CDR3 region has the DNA TGTGCCAGCAGCCGGACTAGCGGGGGGACAGATACGCAGTATTTT.

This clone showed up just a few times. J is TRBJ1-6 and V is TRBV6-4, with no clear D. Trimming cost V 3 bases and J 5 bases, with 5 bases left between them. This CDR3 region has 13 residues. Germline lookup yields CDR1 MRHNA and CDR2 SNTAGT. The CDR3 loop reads CASSEDNNSPLHF. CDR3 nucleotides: TGTGCCAGCAGTGAAGACAATAATTCACCCCTCCACTTT.

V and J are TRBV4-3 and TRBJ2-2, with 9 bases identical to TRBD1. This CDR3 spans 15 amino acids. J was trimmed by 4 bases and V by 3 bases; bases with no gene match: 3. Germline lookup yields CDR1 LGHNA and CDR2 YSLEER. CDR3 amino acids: CASSHGQGSTGELFF. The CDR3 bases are TGCGCCAGCAGCCACGGACAGGGGAGCACCGGGGAGCTGTTTTTT.

The CDR3 region has the DNA TGTGCCAGCAGTTACTCTTTTGCGCGCGGCGAGCAGTACTTC. This encodes CASSYSFARGEQYF. The chain combines TRBV6-5 with TRBJ2-7; D is uncertain. The CDR3 sequence is 14 residues long. Per the germline V gene, CDR1 is MNHEY and CDR2 is SVGAGI. V lost 0 bases and J lost 6, with 12 bases in between.

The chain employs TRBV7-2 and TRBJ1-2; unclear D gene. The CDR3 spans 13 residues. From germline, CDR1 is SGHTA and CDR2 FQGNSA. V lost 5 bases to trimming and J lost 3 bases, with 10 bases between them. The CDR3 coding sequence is TGTGCCAGCAGCCGGCCCCGGGACTATGGCTACACCTTC. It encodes CASSRPRDYGYTF.

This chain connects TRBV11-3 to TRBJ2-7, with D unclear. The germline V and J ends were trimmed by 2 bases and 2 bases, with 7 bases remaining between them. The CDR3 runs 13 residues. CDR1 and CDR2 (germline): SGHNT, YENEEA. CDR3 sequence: CASSLHAAYEQYF. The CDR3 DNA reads TGTGCCAGCAGCTTACACGCGGCCTACGAGCAGTACTTC.

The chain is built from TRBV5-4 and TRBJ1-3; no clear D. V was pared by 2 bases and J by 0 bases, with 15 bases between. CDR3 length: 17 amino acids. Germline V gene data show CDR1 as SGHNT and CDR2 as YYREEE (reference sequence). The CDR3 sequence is CASSFGEGSLSGNTIYF. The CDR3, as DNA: TGTGCCAGCAGCTTCGGGGAAGGGAGCCTCTCTGGAAACACCATATATTTT.

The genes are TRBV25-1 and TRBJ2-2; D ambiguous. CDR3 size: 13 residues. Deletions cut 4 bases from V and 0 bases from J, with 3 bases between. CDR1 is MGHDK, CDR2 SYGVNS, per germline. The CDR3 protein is CASSAANTGELFF. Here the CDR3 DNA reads TGTGCCAGCAGTGCCGCGAACACCGGGGAGCTGTTTTTT.